The rows below give T cell receptor beta chains drawn from one sample of a study of blood T cell repertoires in COVID-19. The table came from immunoSEQ multiplex PCR; TCRdb's copy has only in-frame clones and leaves some out. The table has some 300,000 clones, around four fifths seen once. Specimen: peripheral blood. Every receptor here comes from a woman between 50 and 59 years old with active or convalescent COVID-19. Each CDR3 is given with its conserved first and last residue. The D gene is left open where the match is weak. Rows may omit the clone size; those that give it use once, few, many or a size class.

V gene,clone size,D gene,J gene,CDR3 protein,CDR3 DNA
TRBV18,-,TRBD2,TRBJ2-1,CASSRTSGNEQFF,TGTGCCAGCTCAAGGACTAGCGGCAATGAGCAGTTCTTC
TRBV28,-,-,TRBJ1-6,CASSLTGQRVGF,TGTGCCAGCAGTTTAACCGGACAGAGGGTAGGCTTT
TRBV2,-,-,TRBJ1-1,CASGHLGMNTEAFF,TGTGCCAGCGGCCACCTTGGCATGAACACTGAAGCTTTCTTT
TRBV30,-,-,TRBJ1-2,CAWSVLRKGYTF,TGTGCCTGGAGTGTACTCAGGAAAGGCTACACCTTC
TRBV3-1/TRBV3-2,-,-,TRBJ1-5,CASSQGAGGNNQPQHF,TGTGCCAGCAGCCAAGGGGCGGGAGGGAATAATCAGCCCCAGCATTTT
TRBV30,once,-,TRBJ1-2,CASPRVANYGYTF,TGTGCCTCGCCGCGGGTGGCTAACTATGGCTACACCTTC
TRBV2,few,TRBD1,TRBJ1-3,CASGKRTGVNTIYF,TGTGCCAGCGGAAAACGGACAGGGGTGAACACCATATATTTT
TRBV28,-,-,TRBJ1-2,CASSLLVAEGDYGYTF,TGTGCCAGCAGTTTATTGGTAGCTGAAGGTGACTATGGCTACACCTTC
TRBV7-9,-,-,TRBJ1-2,CASSYRSGYGYTF,TGTGCCAGCAGCTACAGGTCTGGGTATGGCTACACCTTC
TRBV19,-,TRBD2,TRBJ2-1,CASSIGLAGYNEQFF,TGTGCCAGTAGTATCGGACTAGCGGGTTACAATGAGCAGTTCTTC
TRBV5-1,-,-,TRBJ2-5,CASSLRGLVETQYF,TGCGCCAGCAGCTTACGGGGACTGGTAGAGACCCAGTACTTC
TRBV18,-,TRBD2,TRBJ2-7,CASSPRGTSGTLSYEQYF,TGTGCCAGCTCACCACGGGGGACTAGCGGGACCCTCTCCTACGAGCAGTACTTC
TRBV2,-,TRBD1,TRBJ2-7,CASSDGTGGEQYF,TGTGCCAGCAGTGACGGGACAGGGGGCGAGCAGTACTTC
TRBV28,-,TRBD1,TRBJ1-3,CASSLPGQGLAGNTIYF,TGTGCCAGCAGTTTGCCCGGACAGGGTTTGGCTGGAAACACCATATATTTT
TRBV28,-,-,TRBJ2-5,CASSLSVGAQETQYF,TGTGCCAGCAGTTTAAGTGTTGGTGCGCAAGAGACCCAGTACTTC
TRBV5-1,-,TRBD1,TRBJ2-7,CASSLIGQGASYEQYF,TGCGCCAGCAGCTTGATAGGACAGGGGGCATCCTACGAGCAGTACTTC
TRBV19,-,-,TRBJ2-7,CASSIDLSKAGYEQYF,TGTGCCAGTAGTATAGATCTATCCAAGGCCGGGTACGAGCAGTACTTC
TRBV18,-,-,TRBJ2-1,CASSPLQENEQFF,TGTGCCAGCTCACCACTCCAAGAGAATGAGCAGTTCTTC
TRBV19,-,-,TRBJ2-1,CASSIDSGGAYNEQFF,TGTGCCAGTAGTATTGACTCCGGCGGAGCCTACAATGAGCAGTTCTTC
TRBV5-1,-,TRBD1,TRBJ1-3,CASSQGEMSSGNTIYF,TGCGCCAGCAGCCAGGGGGAAATGAGCTCTGGAAACACCATATATTTT
TRBV3-1/TRBV3-2,few,-,TRBJ2-3,CASSLYGGSTDTQYF,TGTGCCAGCAGCCTATATGGCGGGAGCACAGATACGCAGTATTTT
TRBV19,-,-,TRBJ1-1,CASSIGARYNTEAFF,TGTGCCAGTAGTATAGGTGCCAGGTACAACACTGAAGCTTTCTTT
TRBV5-4,-,-,TRBJ1-2,CASSLVGVPLGGYTF,TGTGCCAGCAGCTTGGTCGGGGTTCCCCTTGGAGGCTACACCTTC
TRBV3-1/TRBV3-2,-,TRBD1,TRBJ2-1,CASSPDVRDRRYNEQFF,TGTGCCAGCAGCCCCGACGTCCGGGACAGACGCTACAATGAGCAGTTCTTC
TRBV7-3,once,TRBD2,TRBJ2-3,CASSSGLAGVGTQYF,TGTGCCAGCAGTTCAGGACTAGCGGGAGTTGGTACGCAGTATTTT
TRBV12-5,-,-,TRBJ2-6,CASRKSTGSSGANVLTF,TGTGCTAGTCGAAAGAGTACGGGTAGCTCTGGGGCCAACGTCCTGACTTTC
TRBV28,-,TRBD2,TRBJ2-2,CASSITGTSRNTGELFF,TGTGCCAGCAGTATCACCGGGACTAGTCGGAACACCGGGGAGCTGTTTTTT
TRBV30,-,-,TRBJ2-7,CAWSRLDDEQYF,TGTGCCTGGAGTAGACTAGACGACGAGCAGTACTTC
TRBV28,many,TRBD1,TRBJ1-5,CASSRTGGSGQPQHF,TGTGCCAGCAGTAGAACAGGGGGCTCCGGACAGCCCCAGCATTTT
TRBV7-9,-,TRBD2,TRBJ2-5,CASRILAGVETQYF,TGTGCCAGCAGGATTCTAGCGGGAGTTGAGACCCAGTACTTC
TRBV6-5,few,-,TRBJ2-7,CASAKTVDYEQYF,TGTGCCAGCGCCAAGACAGTGGACTACGAGCAGTACTTC
TRBV28,-,-,TRBJ1-2,CASSLYLNQRGGYTF,TGTGCCAGCAGTTTATACCTGAACCAACGCGGTGGCTACACCTTC
TRBV12-5,-,-,TRBJ1-2,CASGWPGNYGYTF,TGTGCTAGTGGTTGGCCAGGGAACTATGGCTACACCTTC
TRBV19,-,TRBD1,TRBJ1-1,CASSIQGAGVTEAFF,TGTGCCAGTAGTATCCAGGGGGCAGGGGTAACTGAAGCTTTCTTT
TRBV4-2,-,-,TRBJ1-6,CASSQGGRGSYNSPLHF,TGTGCCAGCAGCCAAGGAGGCCGAGGGTCCTATAATTCACCCCTCCACTTT
TRBV6-6,-,-,TRBJ1-1,CASSLLDSVNTEAFF,TGTGCCAGCAGTTTGCTTGACAGCGTGAACACTGAAGCTTTCTTT
TRBV24-1,-,-,TRBJ1-3,CATSVDGNTIYF,TGTGCCACGTCGGTAGATGGAAACACCATATATTTT
TRBV29-1,once,-,TRBJ1-2,CSGGFGNSGYTF,TGCAGCGGGGGTTTCGGGAATTCCGGCTACACCTTC
TRBV28,-,TRBD2,TRBJ2-7,CASSFAPGTSGSWYEQYF,TGTGCCAGCAGTTTCGCCCCCGGGACTAGCGGGAGTTGGTACGAGCAGTACTTC
TRBV7-6,-,-,TRBJ2-1,CASSSNYYNEQFF,TGTGCCAGCAGCTCTAACTACTACAATGAGCAGTTCTTC
TRBV5-3,-,TRBD1,TRBJ1-2,CARRVTGGRANYGYTF,TGTGCCAGAAGGGTTACAGGGGGAAGGGCTAACTATGGCTACACCTTC
TRBV5-1,-,TRBD2,TRBJ2-5,CASSPDSGGFSYQETQYF,TGCGCCAGCAGTCCCGATTCGGGAGGGTTTTCTTACCAAGAGACCCAGTACTTC